Presented here are 13 T cell receptor beta chains from one specimen sequenced in a study of blood T cell repertoires in COVID-19. TCRdb's copy holds only in-frame clones and misses some; the assay was immunoSEQ multiplex PCR. The sample comprises about 170,000 clones, around nine tenths of which are singletons, and 3% to 4% rests with the top ten. The specimen sequenced was peripheral blood. The receptors come from a man between 18 and 29 years old with active or convalescent COVID-19.

The chain recombines TRBV6-6 with TRBJ2-3; 11 nucleotides agree with TRBD2. Germline trimming cut 4 bases from V and 5 bases from J; bases unmatched to any gene: 8. Germline V lookup: CDR1 MNHNY, CDR2 SVGAGI (reference sequence). The CDR3 runs 16 residues. CDR3 residues: CASSLVAGGVKDTQYF. The CDR3 nucleotides read TGTGCCAGCAGTTTGGTAGCGGGGGGGGTAAAAGATACGCAGTATTTT.

The chain carries TRBV24-1 and TRBJ1-1; 7 bases match TRBD1. V shed 5 bases, J shed 0 bases, and the junction held 11 bases outside the gene matches. This CDR3 spans 17 amino acids. The V gene's germline CDR1 is KGHDR and CDR2 SFDVKD. CDR3 region: CATSGGRGRGMNTEAFF. The CDR3 DNA is TGTGCCACCAGTGGTGGAAGGGGGCGAGGGATGAACACTGAAGCTTTCTTT.

This rearrangement joins TRBV7-2 to TRBJ1-1; no firm D call. The CDR3 extends over 12 amino acids. Germline-derived CDR1 and CDR2 are SGHTA and FQGNSA. V lost 7 bases and J 8 bases, leaving 14 bases between the germline ends. CDR3 bases: TGTGCCAGCACCCTTACCCGCAGGGAAGCTTTCTTT. It specifies CASTLTRREAFF.

A single count supports this clone. J is TRBJ2-7 and V is TRBV25-1; no firm D call. Trimming shortened V by 1 base and J by 0 bases, and 10 bases separated the two germline ends. Per the germline V gene, CDR1 is MGHDK and CDR2 is SYGVNS. This CDR3 spans 15 amino acids. The CDR3 protein is CASSELSIGSYEQYF. In DNA, the CDR3 is TGTGCCAGCAGTGAATTGTCTATCGGCTCCTACGAGCAGTACTTC.

The chain carries TRBV5-4 and TRBJ2-1; 7 positions match TRBD2. Germline-derived CDR1 and CDR2 are SGHNT and YYREEE (reference sequence). The CDR3 has 15 residues. V lost 2 bases, J lost 4 bases, and 6 bases stayed unmatched. The CDR3 reads CASSFGEGTYNEQFF. The CDR3 bases are TGTGCCAGCAGCTTCGGGGAGGGCACATACAATGAGCAGTTCTTC. Combining the CDR3 with reference TRBV5-4 and TRBJ2-1 gives the whole variable domain ETGVTQSPTHLIKTRGQQVTLRCSSQSGHNTVSWYQQALGQGPQFIFQYYREEENGRGNFPPRFSGLQFPNYSSELNVNALELDDSALYLCASSFGEGTYNEQFFGPGTRLTVL.

This clone was observed a few times. The CDR3 is CASSPGGSGNTIYF. The CDR3 DNA follows: TGTGCCAGCAGCCCGGGGGGCTCTGGAAACACCATATATTTT. The chain uses TRBV28 and TRBJ1-3, with D perhaps TRBD1 (5 bases). In germline, CDR1 is MDHEN, CDR2 SYDVKM. V lost 6 bases, J lost 0 bases, and 9 bases lay in between. This CDR3 spans 14 amino acids. The whole variable domain, remainder taken from reference TRBV28 and TRBJ1-3, is DVKVTQSSRYLVKRTGEKVFLECVQDMDHENMFWYRQDPGLGLRLIYFSYDVKMKEKGDIPEGYSVSREKKERFSLILESASTNQTSMYLCASSPGGSGNTIYFGEGSWLTVV.

The J gene is TRBJ2-5, the V gene TRBV5-6; 8 bases agree with TRBD1. CDR1 and CDR2 from the germline V gene are SGHDT and YYEEEE. The V and J ends lost 4 bases and 2 bases, in that order; junction bases with no gene match: 4. The CDR3 covers 14 residues. DNA for the CDR3: TGTGCCAGCAGCCGTAGACAGGGGCAAGAGACCCAGTACTTC. It translates to CASSRRQGQETQYF.

The chain carries TRBV13 and TRBJ2-2, with TRBD1 identical over 7 bases. V shed 1 base and J 3 bases; nucleotides not matched to a gene: 5. Germline-derived CDR1 and CDR2 are PRHDT and FYEKMQ (reference sequence). The CDR3 is made up of 16 amino acids. DNA for the CDR3: TGTGCCAGCAGCTTAGCCCTAACAGGGGACACCGGGGAGCTGTTTTTT. Residues: CASSLALTGDTGELFF.

V usage is TRBV18 and J usage is TRBJ1-3; unclear D gene. Trimming removed 4 bases from V and 0 bases from J, with 13 bases in between. The CDR3 loop spans 16 amino acids. Germline V gives CDR1 KGHSH, CDR2 LQKENI. In DNA form, the CDR3 reads TGTGCCAGCTCACAATCCAGGCCGAGCTCTGGAAACACCATATATTTT. Amino acids: CASSQSRPSSGNTIYF.

In DNA form, the CDR3 reads TGTGCCAGCAGGGCCCTTGGCGGCCAAGAGACCCAGTACTTC. This gives the protein CASRALGGQETQYF. This chain connects TRBV27 to TRBJ2-5; D not resolved. The CDR3 has 14 residues. Trimming pared 6 bases from V and 1 base from J, leaving 12 bases between. Germline CDR1 is MNHEY and CDR2 is SMNVEV (reference sequence).

CDR3 DNA: TGTGCCAGCAGTTGGCCAGCGGTCTATGGCTACACCTTC. Amino acid sequence: CASSWPAVYGYTF. This rearrangement joins TRBV6-2 or TRBV6-3 to TRBJ1-2, with D unclear. CDR3 size: 13 residues. V lost 4 bases to trimming and J lost 4 bases, with 10 bases between them. Germline lookup yields CDR1 MNHEY and CDR2 SVGEGT.

The chain joins TRBV13 to TRBJ2-2; tentatively, D is TRBD2 (6 bases). Germline V CDR1 and CDR2: PRHDT, FYEKMQ (reference sequence). This CDR3 region has 16 residues. Trimming stripped 1 base from V and 2 bases from J, with 11 bases between. The CDR3 bases are TGTGCCAGCAGCTTAGAAGACGGGGGTAACACCGGGGAGCTGTTTTTT. As protein: CASSLEDGGNTGELFF.

Note on this clone: The sample carries other DNA sequences with the same CDR3. The chain employs TRBV27 and TRBJ1-5; the match to TRBD1 covers 10 bases. There are 16 residues in the CDR3. With 5 bases clipped from V and 4 bases from J, the junction kept 8 bases outside the gene matches. CDR1 and CDR2 from the germline V gene are MNHEY and SMNVEV (reference sequence). CDR3 DNA sequence: TGTGCCAGCAGTCCCCGACAGGGGGCCTCTAATCAGCCCCAGCATTTT. Its protein product is CASSPRQGASNQPQHF.